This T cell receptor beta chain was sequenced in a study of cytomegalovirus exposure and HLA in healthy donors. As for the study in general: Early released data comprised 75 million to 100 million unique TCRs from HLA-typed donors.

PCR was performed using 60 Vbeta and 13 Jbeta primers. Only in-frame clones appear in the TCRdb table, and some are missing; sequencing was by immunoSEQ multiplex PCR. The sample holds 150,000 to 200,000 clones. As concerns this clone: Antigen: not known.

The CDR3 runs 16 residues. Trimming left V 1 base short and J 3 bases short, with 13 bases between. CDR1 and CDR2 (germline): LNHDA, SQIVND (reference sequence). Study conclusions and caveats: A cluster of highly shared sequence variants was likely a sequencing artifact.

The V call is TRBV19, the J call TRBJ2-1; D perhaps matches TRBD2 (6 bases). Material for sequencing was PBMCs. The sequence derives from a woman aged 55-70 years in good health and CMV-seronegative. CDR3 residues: CASSIGRTTHYNEQFF. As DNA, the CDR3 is TGTGCCAGTAGTATAGGTCGGACTACCCACTACAATGAGCAGTTCTTC. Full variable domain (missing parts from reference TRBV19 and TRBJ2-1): DGGITQSPKYLFRKEGQNVTLSCEQNLNHDAMYWYRQDPGQGLRLIYYSQIVNDFQKGDIAEGYSVSREKKESFPLTVTSAQKNPTAFYLCASSIGRTTHYNEQFFGPGTRLTVL.